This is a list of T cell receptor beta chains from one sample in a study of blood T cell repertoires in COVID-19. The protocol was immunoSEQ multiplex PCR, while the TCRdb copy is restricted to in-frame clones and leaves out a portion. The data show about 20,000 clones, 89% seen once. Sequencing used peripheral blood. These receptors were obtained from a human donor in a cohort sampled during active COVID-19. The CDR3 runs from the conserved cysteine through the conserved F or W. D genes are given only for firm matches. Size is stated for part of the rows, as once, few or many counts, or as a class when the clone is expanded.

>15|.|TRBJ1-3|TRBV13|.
CASSLGGGDGNTIYF
TGTGCCAGCAGCTTAGGAGGGGGAGATGGAAACACCATATATTTT
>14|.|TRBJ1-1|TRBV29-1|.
CSVAGSVSNTEAFF
TGCAGCGTTGCAGGGTCCGTCTCCAACACTGAAGCTTTCTTT
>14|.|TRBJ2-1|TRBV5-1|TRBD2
CASLAGGTAAEQFF
TGCGCCAGCCTAGCGGGAGGGACGGCGGCTGAGCAGTTCTTC
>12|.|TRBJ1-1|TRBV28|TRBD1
CASISGTAEAFF
TGTGCCAGCATCTCCGGGACAGCTGAAGCTTTCTTT
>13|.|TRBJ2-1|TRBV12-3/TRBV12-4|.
CASSELVSYEQFF
TGTGCCAGCAGCGAGCTAGTCTCCTATGAGCAGTTCTTC
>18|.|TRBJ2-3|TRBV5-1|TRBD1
CASSVRGQKSFSTDTQYF
TGCGCCAGCAGCGTAAGGGGACAGAAAAGTTTTAGCACAGATACGCAGTATTTT
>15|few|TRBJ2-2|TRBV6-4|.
CASSDSSGNTGELFF
TGTGCCAGCAGTGACTCTAGCGGGAACACCGGGGAGCTGTTTTTT
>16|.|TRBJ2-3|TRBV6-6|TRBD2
CASIKGGQASTDTQYF
TGTGCCAGCATTAAGGGAGGGCAAGCTAGCACAGATACGCAGTATTTT
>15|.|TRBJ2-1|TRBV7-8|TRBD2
CASSFYGVGRGEQFF
TGTGCCAGCAGCTTTTACGGGGTCGGGAGGGGGGAGCAGTTCTTC
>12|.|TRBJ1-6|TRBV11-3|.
CASRRYNSPLHF
TGTGCCAGCCGTAGATATAATTCACCCCTCCACTTT
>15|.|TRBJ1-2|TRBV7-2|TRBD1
CASSPGQGRDYGYTF
TGTGCCAGCAGCCCGGGACAGGGGAGGGACTATGGCTACACCTTC
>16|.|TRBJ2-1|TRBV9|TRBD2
CASSVATSGTYNEQFF
TGTGCCAGCAGCGTAGCTACGAGCGGGACCTACAATGAGCAGTTCTTC
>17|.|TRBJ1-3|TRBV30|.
CALEGGASADSGNTIYF
TGTGCTCTAGAAGGGGGGGCCTCGGCCGACTCTGGAAACACCATATATTTT
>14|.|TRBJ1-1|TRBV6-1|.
CASSESWRGAEAFF
TGTGCCAGCAGTGAAAGCTGGAGGGGAGCTGAAGCTTTCTTT
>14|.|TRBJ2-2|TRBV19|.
CASSQGRGTGELFF
TGTGCCAGTAGCCAAGGAAGGGGCACCGGGGAGCTGTTTTTT
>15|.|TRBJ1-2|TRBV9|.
CASSTPSPQNYGYTF
TGTGCCAGCAGCACCCCCTCCCCCCAGAACTATGGCTACACCTTC
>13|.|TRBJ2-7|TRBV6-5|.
CASSQTDTYEQYF
TGTGCCAGCAGTCAGACAGATACCTACGAGCAGTACTTC
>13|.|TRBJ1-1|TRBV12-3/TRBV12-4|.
CASSPPKTGEAFF
TGTGCCAGCAGTCCCCCCAAAACGGGTGAAGCTTTCTTT
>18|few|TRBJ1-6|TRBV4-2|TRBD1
CASSQRHEDRVLNSPLHF
TGTGCCAGCAGCCAGCGGCATGAGGACAGGGTTCTGAATTCACCCCTCCACTTT
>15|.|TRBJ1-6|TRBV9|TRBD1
CASSPRQGGDSPLHF
TGTGCCAGCAGCCCTAGGCAGGGGGGCGATTCACCCCTCCACTTT
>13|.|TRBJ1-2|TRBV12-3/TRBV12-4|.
CASSLLAPYGYTF
TGTGCCAGCAGTTTATTGGCACCTTATGGCTACACCTTC
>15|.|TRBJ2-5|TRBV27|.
CASSGAGTNQETQYF
TGTGCCAGCAGTGGGGCAGGGACAAACCAAGAGACCCAGTACTTC
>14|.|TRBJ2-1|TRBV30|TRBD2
CAWTSGSSYNEQFF
TGTGCCTGGACTAGCGGAAGCTCCTACAATGAGCAGTTCTTC
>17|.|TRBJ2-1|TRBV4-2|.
CASSQEGGVLPGDEQFF
TGTGCCAGCAGCCAAGAGGGGGGAGTCCTACCTGGGGATGAGCAGTTCTTC
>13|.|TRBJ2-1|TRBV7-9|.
CASGQGLSSEQFF
TGTGCCAGCGGCCAGGGACTCTCTTCCGAGCAGTTCTTC
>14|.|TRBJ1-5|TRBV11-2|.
CASSPDRTQQPQHF
TGTGCCAGCAGTCCAGACAGGACTCAGCAGCCCCAGCATTTT
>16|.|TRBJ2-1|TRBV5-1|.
CASRRNSERDYNEQFF
TGCGCCAGCAGGCGTAATTCAGAACGGGACTACAATGAGCAGTTCTTC
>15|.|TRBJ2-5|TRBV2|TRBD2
CASSEAGGRGETQYF
TGTGCCAGCAGTGAGGCGGGAGGACGCGGAGAGACCCAGTACTTC
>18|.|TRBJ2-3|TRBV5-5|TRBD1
CASSLRGVSETGGETQYF
TGTGCCAGCAGCTTAAGAGGTGTGTCTGAGACAGGGGGCGAAACGCAGTATTTT
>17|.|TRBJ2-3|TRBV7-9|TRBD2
CASSPRLAGEFSDTQYF
TGTGCCAGCAGCCCCCGACTAGCGGGGGAGTTTTCAGATACGCAGTATTTT
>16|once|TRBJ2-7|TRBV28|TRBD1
CASSGVDRGYSYEQYF
TGTGCCAGCAGCGGCGTGGACAGGGGATACTCCTACGAGCAGTACTTC
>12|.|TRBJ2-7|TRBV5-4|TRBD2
CAGGERSNEQYF
TGTGCTGGGGGGGAGAGATCCAACGAGCAGTACTTC
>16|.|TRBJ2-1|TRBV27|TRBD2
CASSLLAGVTYNEQFF
TGTGCCAGCAGTTTGCTCGCGGGAGTAACCTACAATGAGCAGTTCTTC